These T cell receptor beta chains were read from a single sample in a study of cytomegalovirus exposure and HLA in healthy donors. Repertoires were generated with immunoSEQ multiplex PCR, while TCRdb's copy carries only in-frame clones and drops some. The table has about 110,000 clones, over 60% seen once. The sequenced sample was PBMCs. These receptors all come from a woman aged 50 to 60 in good health and CMV-seropositive. CDR3s include the opening cysteine and the closing phenylalanine or tryptophan. The D gene is left open where the match is weak. Clone size is stated in some rows and not others, as once, few, many or a class when expanded.

J gene	D gene	V gene	clone size	CDR3 DNA	CDR3 protein
TRBJ2-5	TRBD2	TRBV7-7	.	TGTGCCAGCAGCTTAGGAGGGCGGGGGAAGGAGACCCAGTACTTC	CASSLGGRGKETQYF
TRBJ2-2	.	TRBV5-1	.	TGCGCCAGTAGAGATATCCCGAACACCGGGGAGCTGTTTTTT	CASRDIPNTGELFF
TRBJ2-1	TRBD1	TRBV27	.	TGTGCCAGCAGTTTAACAGGGGCCCTTAACAATGAGCAGTTCTTC	CASSLTGALNNEQFF
TRBJ1-1	.	TRBV19	.	TGTGCCAGTAGTACAGGACAGAGTAACACTGAAGCTTTCTTT	CASSTGQSNTEAFF
TRBJ2-7	.	TRBV28	.	TGTGCCAGCAGTTCAGCCTACGAGCAGTACTTC	CASSSAYEQYF
TRBJ2-7	.	TRBV7-9	.	TGTGCCAGCAGCTTAATGACAGGGGAGGGAGAGCAGTACTTC	CASSLMTGEGEQYF
TRBJ1-1	TRBD1	TRBV10-3	.	TGTGCCATCAGTGAGGGCACCGGGACAGGGGGCACTGAAGCTTTCTTT	CAISEGTGTGGTEAFF
TRBJ1-5	TRBD1	TRBV4-2	once	TGTGCCAGCAGCCCAAGGATGGGACAGGGGTCAGGTCAGCCCCAGCATTTT	CASSPRMGQGSGQPQHF
TRBJ1-6	TRBD1	TRBV27	.	TGTGCCAGCAGTTACAGGGGACGGGCACCCCTCCACTTT	CASSYRGRAPLHF
TRBJ2-1	TRBD1	TRBV9	.	TGTGCCAGCAGCGTATCGACAGGGGGCGGCGAGCAGTTCTTC	CASSVSTGGGEQFF
TRBJ2-3	.	TRBV19	once	TGTGCCAGTAGTATCGGGAGCGGGCTCACAGATACGCAGTATTTT	CASSIGSGLTDTQYF
TRBJ1-6	.	TRBV6-1	.	TGTGCCAGCAGGGGGCGGGAAAGTAATAATTCACCCCTCCACTTT	CASRGRESNNSPLHF
TRBJ1-1	.	TRBV28	few	TGTGCCAGCAGTTTAAGTACTACATACATGAACACTGAAGCTTTCTTT	CASSLSTTYMNTEAFF
TRBJ1-5	TRBD1	TRBV15	.	TGTGCCACCAGCAGAGATATAGGGGGCTCTAACCAGCCCCAGCATTTT	CATSRDIGGSNQPQHF
TRBJ2-5	.	TRBV7-2	.	TGTGCCAGCAGCTTCGGAGGGCAAGAGACCCAGTACTTC	CASSFGGQETQYF
TRBJ1-1	.	TRBV5-1	.	TGCGCCAGCAGCTTATTGACACCGAACACTGAAGCTTTCTTT	CASSLLTPNTEAFF
TRBJ2-2	.	TRBV27	many	TGTGCCAGCAGTTTCCTGACTCACCGAGGGACCGGGGAGCTGTTTTTT	CASSFLTHRGTGELFF
TRBJ1-3	.	TRBV19	.	TGTGCCAGTAGTTACCAGAGAAACACCATATATTTT	CASSYQRNTIYF
TRBJ1-1	.	TRBV7-3	.	TGTGCCAGCAGCCCTTCCTCGGGACTCTTGACGACTGAAGCTTTCTTT	CASSPSSGLLTTEAFF
TRBJ2-7	.	TRBV29-1	.	TGCAGCGCTGATTCTGGCGGCTCCTACGAGCAGTACTTC	CSADSGGSYEQYF
TRBJ2-1	.	TRBV7-8	.	TGTGCCAGCAGCTCCGGAACCTCCAGGGGTCATGAGCAGTTCTTC	CASSSGTSRGHEQFF
TRBJ1-1	.	TRBV7-6	.	TGTGCCAGCAGCTTGTTAGGGGACACTGAAGCTTTCTTT	CASSLLGDTEAFF
TRBJ2-4	TRBD2	TRBV28	once	TGTGCCAGCAGACCGGGGGGGCCGAGTTCCAAAAACATTCAGTACTTC	CASRPGGPSSKNIQYF
TRBJ2-2	TRBD2	TRBV29-1	.	TGCAGCGTCGGGACTAACACGAACACCGGGGAGCTGTTTTTT	CSVGTNTNTGELFF
TRBJ2-3	TRBD1	TRBV18	once	TGTGCCAGCGGACCTGGGCAGGGGGACGCAGATACGCAGTATTTT	CASGPGQGDADTQYF
TRBJ2-1	TRBD2	TRBV5-1	.	TGCGCCAGCAGCCCAAACCCGACTACGGATACTAGCGGGGGGGCCCCGTTCTTC	CASSPNPTTDTSGGAPFF
TRBJ1-2	.	TRBV7-2	.	TGTGCCAGCAGCTTAGCGTTGATAGGGGGCTATGGCTACACCTTC	CASSLALIGGYGYTF
TRBJ1-6	.	TRBV4-3	few	TGCGCCAGCAGCCAAGATCCGACAGGTGGCAATTCACCCCTCCACTTT	CASSQDPTGGNSPLHF
TRBJ2-3	.	TRBV25-1	.	TGTGCCAGCAGTGGTTCTGCGGATACGCAGTATTTT	CASSGSADTQYF
TRBJ2-7	TRBD1	TRBV6-5	.	TGTGCCAGCAGGTCGACAGGGGGTTCGGAGCAGTACTTC	CASRSTGGSEQYF
TRBJ2-3	TRBD2	TRBV7-9	few	TGTGCCAGCAGCCTTAGCGGGGGGGCTATGGATACGCAGTATTTT	CASSLSGGAMDTQYF
TRBJ1-1	.	TRBV2	.	TGTGCCAGCAGGTGGGGGCGTGAGACTGAAGCTTTCTTT	CASRWGRETEAFF
TRBJ2-7	.	TRBV5-1	.	TGCGCCAGCAGCCAGACAGGGACTCTCTCCTACGAGCGGTACTTC	CASSQTGTLSYERYF
TRBJ2-5	.	TRBV7-9	.	TGTGCCAGCAGCTTACCAGGGCTCGAGACCCAGTACTTC	CASSLPGLETQYF
TRBJ1-5	.	TRBV15	.	TGTGCCACCAGCAGAGACGGGGAACAGCCCCAGCATTTT	CATSRDGEQPQHF
TRBJ2-1	.	TRBV7-9	.	TGTTCCAGCAGCTCCCCGCAGGTTGGTGAGCAGTTCTTC	CSSSSPQVGEQFF
TRBJ1-1	.	TRBV6-6	.	TGTGCCAGCAGTTTGGTGGGGAGGAGCACTGAAGCTTTCTTT	CASSLVGRSTEAFF
TRBJ2-7	.	TRBV5-1	.	TGCGCCAGCAGCTTGGACGGCAGGGTGAACGAGCAGTACTTC	CASSLDGRVNEQYF
TRBJ2-1	.	TRBV5-4	once	TGTGCCAGCAGCTTGGGTACATACAATGAGCAGTTCTTC	CASSLGTYNEQFF
TRBJ1-2	TRBD1	TRBV30	.	TGTGCCTGGAGTGCAAGACAGGGAAATGGCTACACCTTC	CAWSARQGNGYTF
TRBJ2-5	.	TRBV7-2	.	TGTGCCAGCAGCTTACCTAGGGGTGAGACCCAGTACTTC	CASSLPRGETQYF